One and the same sample provided the 24 T cell receptor beta chains below, sequenced in a study of T cells in Graves' hyperthyroidism and ophthalmopathy. RNA transcripts yielded amplified TCR beta CDR3 regions. The primer set for the first-round RT-PCR of the TCR CDR3 was HTBI. TCRdb re-derived calls from the multiplex PCR reads in MiXCR, one entry per CDR3 protein. The table has 730,000 or so distinct CDR3 sequences, approximately 19% seen once. What was sequenced was blood. The receptors here all came from a woman aged 45 to 65 with Graves' hyperthyroidism that later progressed to Graves' ophthalmopathy.

Many counts were recorded for this clonotype. The chain links TRBV11-2 to TRBJ1-4; unclear D gene. This CDR3 has 14 amino acids. Trimming removed 3 bases from V and 4 bases from J, with 9 bases in between. Germline-derived CDR1 and CDR2 are SGHAT and FQNNGV. The CDR3 is CASSLGDFNEKLFF. CDR3 nucleotides: TGTGCCAGCAGCTTGGGAGACTTTAATGAAAAACTGTTTTTT.

The chain couples TRBV6-1 to TRBJ1-1; no reliable D call. This CDR3 is built from 16 residues. CDR1 and CDR2 (germline): MNHNS, SASEGT. V lost 7 bases to trimming and J lost 5 bases, with 23 bases between them. The CDR3 loop is CASIIPFREGVTEAFF. The CDR3 DNA reads as TGTGCCAGCATTATTCCCTTTAGGGAGGGAGTGACTGAAGCTTTCTTT.

Concerning this clonotype: Compared with germline, one end of the junction differs, possibly owing to a read error. The chain links TRBV5-1 to TRBJ1-1; D uncertain. The CDR3 has 17 amino acids. Germline CDR1 and CDR2: SGHRS and YFSETQ. CDR3 in DNA: TGCGCCAGCAGCTTGGATCTCACCCGATCGAGGAACACTGAAGCTTCCTTT. It encodes CASSLDLTRSRNTEASF.

The chain links TRBV5-6 to TRBJ2-3; 7 nucleotides match TRBD2. Per germline, CDR1 SGHDT and CDR2 YYEEEE. The length of the CDR3 is 14 residues. The V and J ends lost 4 bases and 0 bases, in that order; junction bases with no gene match: 2. The CDR3 DNA follows: TGTGCCAGCAGCCGACTAGCAAGCACAGATACGCAGTATTTT. Amino acid sequence: CASSRLASTDTQYF.

This clonotype was seen many times. The rearrangement joins TRBV2 to TRBJ1-1, with TRBD1 matching 7 bases. The germline V gene has CDR1 SNHLY and CDR2 FYNNEI. The V segment lost 6 bases and the J segment 6 bases; nucleotides outside the gene matches: 10. The CDR3 totals 14 residues. The CDR3 loop is CASRIDRVGAEAFF. The CDR3 DNA reads TGTGCCAGCAGAATCGACAGGGTAGGAGCTGAAGCTTTCTTT.

The table lists this clonotype with many counts. The chain links TRBV5-1 to TRBJ2-3; 8 nucleotides line up with TRBD2. The length of the CDR3 is 16 residues. Germline CDR1 is SGHRS and CDR2 is YFSETQ. V was clipped by 0 bases and J by 3 bases; unmatched bases: 6. The CDR3: CASSLAERGTTDTQYF. The CDR3 bases are TGCGCCAGCAGCTTGGCCGAGCGGGGGACTACAGATACGCAGTATTTT.

This clonotype was observed at least ten times. This chain uses TRBV30 with TRBJ2-1; 9 nucleotides agree with TRBD1. The CDR3 runs 13 residues. The trim removed 6 bases at V and 10 bases at J, leaving 10 bases unmatched. Germline CDR1 and CDR2: GTSNPN and SVGIG (reference sequence). The CDR3 here is CACTGQGPREQFF. The CDR3 DNA reads TGTGCCTGTACCGGACAGGGGCCCAGGGAGCAGTTCTTC.

This clonotype appeared many times. The CDR3 DNA reads TGTGCCAGCAGACCCCTCGGGTCGGTGGCCGGGAATGAGCAGTTCTTC. Protein: CASRPLGSVAGNEQFF. The chain employs TRBV12-3 or TRBV12-4 and TRBJ2-1, with D unresolved. The CDR3 spans 16 residues. V was clipped by 6 bases and J by 7 bases, with 22 bases between them.

This clonotype came up a few times. J is TRBJ1-5 and V is TRBV6-1, with 8 bases fitting TRBD1. In germline, CDR1 is MNHNS, CDR2 SASEGT. This CDR3 spans 15 amino acids. With V trimmed by 5 bases and J by 1 base, 4 bases remained unmatched. The CDR3 nucleotides are TGTGCCAGCAGTTCCGACAGGGGCAGCAATCAGCCCCAGCATTTT. Translation: CASSSDRGSNQPQHF.

A few counts support this clonotype. The chain carries TRBV6-9 and TRBJ2-5, with D perhaps TRBD1 (6 bases). Germline V gene data show CDR1 as MNHGY and CDR2 as SVAAGI. The germline V and J ends were trimmed by 2 bases and 4 bases, with 14 bases remaining between them. The CDR3 length is 15 residues. CDR3 protein: CASSYHLRGSETQYF. DNA for the CDR3: TGTGCCAGCAGTTATCACCTCAGGGGATCAGAGACCCAGTACTTC.

The chain links TRBV6-2 or TRBV6-3 to TRBJ2-2, with 10 nucleotides matching TRBD2. V was clipped by 4 bases and J by 9 bases; unmatched bases: 11. The CDR3 loop spans 16 amino acids. In germline, CDR1 is MNHEY, CDR2 SVGEGT. The CDR3: CASSSASGSRSRELFF. For the CDR3, the DNA is TGTGCCAGCAGTTCGGCTAGCGGGAGTAGGTCCCGGGAGCTGTTTTTT.

There are many counts of this clonotype. The CDR3 coding sequence is TGTGCCAGCAGCTTAGCCTCGGGACAGGAATGGGGCTACACCTTC. It codes for CASSLASGQEWGYTF. The rearrangement uses TRBV11-2 and TRBJ1-2, with 8 bases that match TRBD1. The trim removed 1 base at V and 8 bases at J, leaving 9 bases unmatched. CDR1 is SGHAT, CDR2 FQNNGV, per germline. This CDR3 region has 15 residues.

This clonotype was found a few times. The chain has TRBV6-1 and TRBJ2-5; tentatively, D is TRBD1 or TRBD2 (5 bases each). Trimming stripped 7 bases from V and 5 bases from J, with 11 bases between. Germline lookup yields CDR1 MNHNS and CDR2 SASEGT. The CDR3 runs 12 residues. The CDR3 coding sequence is TGTGCCAGCAACCCAGGGACGGAGACCCAGTACTTC. Amino acids: CASNPGTETQYF.

This clonotype was detected only a few times. The CDR3 here is CATLYRADNSPLHF. Here the CDR3 DNA reads TGTGCCACCTTGTACAGGGCGGATAATTCACCCCTCCACTTT. V gene TRBV6-1 combines with J gene TRBJ1-6; a weak D match, TRBD1 (6 bases). Trimming removed 10 bases from V and 5 bases from J, with 15 bases in between. The CDR3 runs to 14 residues. Germline V lookup: CDR1 MNHNS, CDR2 SASEGT.

The chain carries TRBV6-2 or TRBV6-3 and TRBJ2-3, with TRBD1 identical over 8 bases. The germline CDR1 and CDR2 sequences are MNHEY and SVGEGT. V lost 0 bases, J lost 0 bases, and 11 bases stayed unmatched. The CDR3 length is 19 residues. The CDR3 DNA follows: TGTGCCAGCAGTTACTCTGAGGCACGGACAGGGCATAGCACAGATACGCAGTATTTT. This codes for CASSYSEARTGHSTDTQYF.

In this sample, this clonotype turned up many times. J is TRBJ2-5 and V is TRBV12-3 or TRBV12-4; a weak D match, TRBD2 (6 bases). Between the trimmed V and J ends, which lost 4 bases and 4 bases, there was a span of 13 bases. The length of the CDR3 is 14 residues. CDR3 region: CASSSTRSRETQYF. DNA for the CDR3: TGTGCCAGCAGTTCGACTAGGTCGAGAGAGACCCAGTACTTC.

The sample holds many counts of this clonotype. The CDR3 protein is CASSDGGQVLTGELFF. The CDR3 DNA follows: TGTGCCAGCAGCGACGGAGGACAAGTACTGACCGGGGAGCTGTTTTTT. The chain carries TRBV7-6 and TRBJ2-2; D is perhaps TRBD1 or TRBD2 (5 bases each). Germline loops: CDR1 SGHVS, CDR2 FNYEAQ. The ends were cut back, 5 bases at V and 5 bases at J, with 18 bases in the middle. This CDR3 has 16 amino acids.

This clonotype was seen repeatedly, ten times or more. The chain combines TRBV7-3 with TRBJ2-1; 13 bases are shared with TRBD2. The V gene end was trimmed by 0 bases and the J gene end by 0 bases; junction bases not matched to a gene: 5. Germline V lookup: CDR1 SGHTA, CDR2 FQGTGA. There are 19 residues in the CDR3. CDR3 nucleotides: TGTGCCAGCAGCTTAACCCGACTAGCGGGGGGAAGCTCCTACAATGAGCAGTTCTTC. Protein product: CASSLTRLAGGSSYNEQFF.

The chain carries TRBV5-1 and TRBJ2-5, with D possibly matching TRBD2 (7 bases). Germline lookup yields CDR1 SGHRS and CDR2 YFSETQ. Trimming stripped 7 bases from V and 2 bases from J, with 18 bases between. The CDR3 length is 15 residues. CDR3 sequence: CASARGAGVQETQYF. The DNA for the CDR3 is TGCGCCAGCGCACGGGGGGCCGGGGTACAAGAGACCCAGTACTTC.

This clonotype showed up many times. CDR3: CASTPGARDTEAFF. CDR3 bases: TGTGCCAGCACCCCGGGAGCCAGAGACACTGAAGCTTTCTTT. The gene calls are TRBV2 and TRBJ1-1; no definite D call. There are 14 residues in the CDR3. Between the trimmed V and J ends, which lost 7 bases and 3 bases, there was a span of 15 bases. Germline V gives CDR1 SNHLY, CDR2 FYNNEI.

This clonotype was seen at least ten times. V is TRBV7-9 and J is TRBJ1-1, with D perhaps matching TRBD1 (5 bases). CDR1 SEHNR and CDR2 FQNEAQ come from the germline V gene (reference sequence). V lost 5 bases and J 1 base, leaving 14 bases between the germline ends. The CDR3 loop spans 15 amino acids. CDR3 in DNA: TGTGCCAGCAGCACTCTCGGGGGGACGAACACTGAAGCTTTCTTT. This encodes CASSTLGGTNTEAFF.

The rearrangement links TRBV5-1 to TRBJ2-1; 14 nucleotides line up with TRBD2. Germline V gene sequence: CDR1 SGHRS, CDR2 YFSETQ. V lost 4 bases and J lost 8; bases outside the gene matches: 8. This CDR3 region has 16 residues. This CDR3 is CASSRETSGGADEQFF. In DNA, the CDR3 is TGCGCCAGCAGCAGAGAGACTAGCGGGGGGGCCGATGAGCAGTTCTTC.

There are many counts of this clonotype. The gene calls are TRBV2 and TRBJ1-1; D perhaps matches TRBD1 (6 bases). CDR1 is SNHLY, CDR2 FYNNEI, per germline. There are 13 residues in the CDR3. V was shortened by 6 bases and J by 1 base, with 9 bases between the two germline ends. The CDR3 spells CASSETGNTEAFF. The CDR3 nucleotides are TGTGCCAGCAGCGAGACAGGGAACACTGAAGCTTTCTTT.

This clonotype was seen ten or more times. The CDR3 sequence is CSANYRERGNNEQFF. In DNA form, the CDR3 reads TGCAGCGCTAATTACAGGGAAAGGGGCAACAATGAGCAGTTCTTC. The chain has TRBV29-1 and TRBJ2-1; maybe TRBD1 (6 bases). Germline-derived CDR1 and CDR2 are SQVTM and ANQGSEA. The CDR3 has 15 amino acids. V lost 7 bases, J lost 5 bases, and 21 bases lay in between.